Reported below is one T cell receptor beta chain. Its antigen is currently unknown. The junction does not match germline at one end; this may be a read error. The sample originates from a study of OX40 agonist ivuxolimab in advanced cancers. As for the study in general: Dose-escalation patients were diagnosed with hepatocellular carcinoma, melanoma, renal cell cancer or head and neck cancer. A history of anti-PD-1, anti-PD-L1 or anti-CTLA-4 therapy was acceptable, and more than 30% had some. Whole-study findings and limits: On average, CD8+ T cells had more expanded clones than CD4+.

Method: immunoSEQ multiplex PCR; TCRdb's copy keeps in-frame clones and lacks some. The sample contains some 80,000 clones, about 82% of which appear only once. The length of the CDR3 is 13 residues. The germline gives CDR1 SSHAT, CDR2 FNYEAQ (reference sequence). Sample: CD4+ or CD8+ T cells sorted from blood, taken in a trial of the OX40 agonist ivuxolimab. The genes are TRBV7-7 and TRBJ1-6; D unclear. The sequence was collected from an adult with an advanced solid tumor such as melanoma, head and neck, liver or kidney cancer. In nucleotides, the CDR3 is TGTGCTAGCAGCCCCGAGTTCAATTCACCCCTCCACTTT. This sequence encodes CASSPEFNSPLHF.